This is a list of T cell receptor beta chains from one sample in a study of cytomegalovirus exposure and HLA in healthy donors. Using immunoSEQ multiplex PCR, the repertoire was profiled, and TCRdb retains in-frame clones only, with some absent. Its listing shows some 130,000 clones. Material: PBMCs. The source is a man younger than 30 in good health and CMV-seronegative. CDR3s include the opening cysteine and the closing phenylalanine or tryptophan. D genes are given only for firm matches.

j_call d_call v_call cdr3_aa cdr3_nt
TRBJ1-1 NA TRBV5-4 CASSSTGKGNTEAFF TGTGCCAGCAGCTCCACAGGGAAGGGGAACACTGAAGCTTTCTTT
TRBJ2-3 NA TRBV6-4 CASSDGAGTDTQYF TGTGCCAGCAGTGACGGCGCGGGAACGGATACGCAGTATTTT
TRBJ1-1 TRBD1 TRBV7-9 CASSSIGTDTEAFF TGTGCCAGCAGCTCCATCGGGACAGACACTGAAGCTTTCTTT
TRBJ2-3 TRBD2 TRBV30 CAWSVQAGGPNTQYF TGTGCCTGGAGTGTACAGGCGGGGGGGCCAAATACGCAGTATTTT
TRBJ2-7 NA TRBV11-2 CASSIPFYEQYF TGTGCCAGCAGCATCCCATTTTACGAGCAGTACTTC
TRBJ2-5 TRBD1 TRBV4-1 CASSQGDRGGETQYF TGCGCCAGCAGCCAAGGGGACAGGGGTGGAGAGACCCAGTACTTC
TRBJ2-3 NA TRBV5-1 CASSLGRVDDTQYF TGCGCCAGCAGCTTAGGCAGGGTCGACGATACGCAGTATTTT
TRBJ1-2 NA TRBV28 CASSFSGANYGYTF TGTGCCAGCAGTTTCAGTGGAGCTAACTATGGCTACACCTTC
TRBJ2-2 TRBD1 TRBV10-3 CAINPGQGTGELFF TGTGCCATCAATCCGGGACAGGGGACCGGGGAGCTGTTTTTT
TRBJ1-2 TRBD1 TRBV9 CASSPRDRIYGYTF TGTGCCAGCAGCCCCCGGGACAGAATCTATGGCTACACCTTC
TRBJ2-7 TRBD2 TRBV9 CASRPQTSGYSYEQYF TGTGCCAGCAGGCCTCAGACTAGCGGCTACTCCTACGAGCAGTACTTC